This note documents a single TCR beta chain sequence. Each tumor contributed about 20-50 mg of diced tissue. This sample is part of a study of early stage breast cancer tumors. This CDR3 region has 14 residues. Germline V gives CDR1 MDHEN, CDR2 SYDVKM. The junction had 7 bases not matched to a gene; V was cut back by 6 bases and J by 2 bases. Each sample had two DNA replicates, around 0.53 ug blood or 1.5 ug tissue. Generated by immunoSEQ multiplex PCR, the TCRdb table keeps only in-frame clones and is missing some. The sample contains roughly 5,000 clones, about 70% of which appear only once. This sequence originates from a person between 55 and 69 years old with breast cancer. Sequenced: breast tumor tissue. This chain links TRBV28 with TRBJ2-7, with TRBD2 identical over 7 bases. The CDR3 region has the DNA TGTGCCAGCAGGGTGCCGGGGGGAACCTACGAGCAGTACTTC. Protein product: CASRVPGGTYEQYF.